This T cell receptor beta chain is from a study of T-cell memory formation after mild COVID-19. Using constant-segment primers, 5'RACE produced TCR alpha and TCR beta cDNA libraries carrying sample barcodes and UMIs. Using its own MiXCR run on the 5' RACE reads, TCRdb lists one record per CDR3 protein. The sample lists a few hundred thousand distinct CDR3 sequences, about 17% occurring once. This clonotype was obtained from a man between 18 and 29 years old who had mild COVID-19 (a few samples of this study predate the infection). Cell type and time point are not known. Sequencing was carried out using PBMCs or a T cell subset sorted from them (not recorded which).

The DNA for the CDR3 is TGTGCCTGGAGTTCGGGGGCAGACCCCTACGAGCAGTACTTC. Its protein is CAWSSGADPYEQYF. The chain couples TRBV30 to TRBJ2-7; D may correspond to TRBD1 or TRBD2 (6 bases each). The germline V gene encodes CDR1 GTSNPN and CDR2 SVGIG (reference sequence). The CDR3 covers 14 residues. V was pared by 2 bases and J by 2 bases, with 13 bases between.